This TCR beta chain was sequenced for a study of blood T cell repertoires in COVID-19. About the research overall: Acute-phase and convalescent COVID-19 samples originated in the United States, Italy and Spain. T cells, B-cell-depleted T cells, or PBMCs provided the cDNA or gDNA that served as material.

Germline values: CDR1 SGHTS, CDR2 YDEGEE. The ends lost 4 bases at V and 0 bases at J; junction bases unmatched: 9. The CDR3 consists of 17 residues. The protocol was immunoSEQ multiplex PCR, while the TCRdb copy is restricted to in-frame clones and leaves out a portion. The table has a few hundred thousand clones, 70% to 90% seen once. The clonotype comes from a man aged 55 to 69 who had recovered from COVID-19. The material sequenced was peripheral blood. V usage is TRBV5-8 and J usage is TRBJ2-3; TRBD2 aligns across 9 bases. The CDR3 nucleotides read TGTGCCAGCAGCCTGTTTTTGCGGGGGGGGAGCACAGATACGCAGTATTTT. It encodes CASSLFLRGGSTDTQYF.